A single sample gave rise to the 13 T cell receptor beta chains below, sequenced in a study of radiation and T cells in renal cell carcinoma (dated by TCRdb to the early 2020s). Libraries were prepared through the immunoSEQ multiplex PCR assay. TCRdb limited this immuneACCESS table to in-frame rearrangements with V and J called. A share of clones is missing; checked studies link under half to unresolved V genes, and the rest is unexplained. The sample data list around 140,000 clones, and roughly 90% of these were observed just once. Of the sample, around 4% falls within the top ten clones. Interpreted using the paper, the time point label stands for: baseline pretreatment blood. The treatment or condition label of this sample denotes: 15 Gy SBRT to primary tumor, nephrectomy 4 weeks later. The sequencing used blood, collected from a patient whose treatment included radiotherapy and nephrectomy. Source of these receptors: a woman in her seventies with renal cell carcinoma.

CDR3 loop: CASWRISNQPQHF. CDR3 nucleotides: TGTGCCAGCTGGAGAATTAGCAATCAGCCCCAGCATTTT. The gene calls are TRBV6-6 and TRBJ1-5; no clear D. The ends were cut back, 8 bases at V and 0 bases at J, with 8 bases in the middle. Germline CDR1 is MNHNY and CDR2 is SVGAGI (reference sequence). The length of the CDR3 is 13 residues.

The CDR3 is CASSQSGRGSGNTIYF. In nucleotides, the CDR3 is TGTGCCAGCTCCCAATCGGGCAGGGGGTCCGGAAACACCATATATTTT. The chain carries TRBV18 and TRBJ1-3, with 7 bases fitting TRBD1. V lost 6 bases and J lost 4; bases outside the gene matches: 12. Per germline, CDR1 KGHSH and CDR2 LQKENI. The CDR3 consists of 16 residues.

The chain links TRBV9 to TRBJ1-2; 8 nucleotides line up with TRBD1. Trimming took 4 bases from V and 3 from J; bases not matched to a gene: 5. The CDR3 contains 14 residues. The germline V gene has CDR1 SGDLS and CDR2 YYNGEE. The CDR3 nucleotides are TGTGCCAGCAGCCCCCGGACAGGGCACTATGGCTACACCTTC. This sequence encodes CASSPRTGHYGYTF.

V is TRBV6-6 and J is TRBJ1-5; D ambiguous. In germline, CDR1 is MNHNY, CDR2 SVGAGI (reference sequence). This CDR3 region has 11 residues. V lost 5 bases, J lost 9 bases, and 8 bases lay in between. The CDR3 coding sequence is TGTGCCAGCAGTGGAGGAGGGCCCCAGCATTTT. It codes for CASSGGGPQHF.

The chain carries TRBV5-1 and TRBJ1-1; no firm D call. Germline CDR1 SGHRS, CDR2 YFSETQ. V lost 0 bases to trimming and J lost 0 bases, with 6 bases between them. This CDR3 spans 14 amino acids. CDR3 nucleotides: TGCGCCAGCAGCTTGGGGGTGGTGAACACTGAAGCTTTCTTT. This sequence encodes CASSLGVVNTEAFF.

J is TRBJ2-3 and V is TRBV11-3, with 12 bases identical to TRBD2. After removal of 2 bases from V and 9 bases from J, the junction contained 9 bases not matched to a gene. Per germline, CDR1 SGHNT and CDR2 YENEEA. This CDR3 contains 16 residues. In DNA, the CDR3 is TGTGCCAGCAGCTTACAGGCTAGCGGGGGGGCCCGAACGCAGTATTTT. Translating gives CASSLQASGGARTQYF.

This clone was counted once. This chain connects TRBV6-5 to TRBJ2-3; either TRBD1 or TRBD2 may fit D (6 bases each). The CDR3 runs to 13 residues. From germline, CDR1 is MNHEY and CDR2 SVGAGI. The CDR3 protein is CAVSRGRTDTQYF. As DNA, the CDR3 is TGTGCAGTCTCCCGGGGGCGGACAGATACGCAGTATTTT.

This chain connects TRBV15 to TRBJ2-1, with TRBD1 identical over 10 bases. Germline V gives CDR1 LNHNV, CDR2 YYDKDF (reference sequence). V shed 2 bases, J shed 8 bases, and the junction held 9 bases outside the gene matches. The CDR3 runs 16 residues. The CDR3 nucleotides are TGTGCCACCAGCAGACCGGGACAGGGGTTTCTTCATGAGCAGTTCTTC. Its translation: CATSRPGQGFLHEQFF.

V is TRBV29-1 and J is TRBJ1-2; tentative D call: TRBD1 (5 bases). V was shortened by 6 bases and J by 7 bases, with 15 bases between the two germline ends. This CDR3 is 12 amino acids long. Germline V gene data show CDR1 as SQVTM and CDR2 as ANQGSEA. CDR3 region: CSVQGRQSGYTF. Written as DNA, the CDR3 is TGCAGCGTCCAGGGTAGGCAGTCTGGCTACACCTTC.

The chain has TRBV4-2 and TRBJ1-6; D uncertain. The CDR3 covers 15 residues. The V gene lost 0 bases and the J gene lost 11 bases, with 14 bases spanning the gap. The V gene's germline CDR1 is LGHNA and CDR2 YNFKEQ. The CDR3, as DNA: TGTGCCAGCAGCCAAGATATGTTGCGAGATGCACCCCTCCACTTT. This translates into CASSQDMLRDAPLHF.

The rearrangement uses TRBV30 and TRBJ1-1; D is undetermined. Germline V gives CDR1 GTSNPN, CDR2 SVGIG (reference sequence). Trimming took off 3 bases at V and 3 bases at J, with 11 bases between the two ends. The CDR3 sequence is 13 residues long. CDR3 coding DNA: TGTGCCTGGAGGGGCCGGCGGGACACTGAAGCTTTCTTT. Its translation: CAWRGRRDTEAFF.

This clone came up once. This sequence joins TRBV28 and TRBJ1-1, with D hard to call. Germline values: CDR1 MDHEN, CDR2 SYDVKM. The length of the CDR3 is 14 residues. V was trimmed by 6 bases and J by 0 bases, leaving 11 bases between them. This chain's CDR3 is CASRTGFMNTEAFF. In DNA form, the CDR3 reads TGTGCCAGCAGAACGGGGTTCATGAACACTGAAGCTTTCTTT.

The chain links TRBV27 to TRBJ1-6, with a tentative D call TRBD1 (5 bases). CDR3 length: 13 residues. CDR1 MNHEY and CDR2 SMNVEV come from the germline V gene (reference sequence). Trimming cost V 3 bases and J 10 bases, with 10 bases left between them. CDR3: CASSFGAGSPLHF. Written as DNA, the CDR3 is TGTGCCAGCAGTTTTGGGGCTGGATCACCCCTCCACTTT.